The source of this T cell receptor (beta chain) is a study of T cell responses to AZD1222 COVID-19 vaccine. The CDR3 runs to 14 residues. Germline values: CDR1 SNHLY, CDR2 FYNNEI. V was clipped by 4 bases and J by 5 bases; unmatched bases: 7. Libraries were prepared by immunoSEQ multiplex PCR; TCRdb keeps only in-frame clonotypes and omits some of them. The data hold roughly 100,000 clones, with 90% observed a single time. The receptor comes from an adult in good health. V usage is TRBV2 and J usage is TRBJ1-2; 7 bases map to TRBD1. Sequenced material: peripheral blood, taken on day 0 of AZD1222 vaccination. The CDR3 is CASSVQTGSYGYTF. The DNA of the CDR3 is TGTGCCAGCAGTGTTCAGACAGGGTCGTATGGCTACACCTTC.